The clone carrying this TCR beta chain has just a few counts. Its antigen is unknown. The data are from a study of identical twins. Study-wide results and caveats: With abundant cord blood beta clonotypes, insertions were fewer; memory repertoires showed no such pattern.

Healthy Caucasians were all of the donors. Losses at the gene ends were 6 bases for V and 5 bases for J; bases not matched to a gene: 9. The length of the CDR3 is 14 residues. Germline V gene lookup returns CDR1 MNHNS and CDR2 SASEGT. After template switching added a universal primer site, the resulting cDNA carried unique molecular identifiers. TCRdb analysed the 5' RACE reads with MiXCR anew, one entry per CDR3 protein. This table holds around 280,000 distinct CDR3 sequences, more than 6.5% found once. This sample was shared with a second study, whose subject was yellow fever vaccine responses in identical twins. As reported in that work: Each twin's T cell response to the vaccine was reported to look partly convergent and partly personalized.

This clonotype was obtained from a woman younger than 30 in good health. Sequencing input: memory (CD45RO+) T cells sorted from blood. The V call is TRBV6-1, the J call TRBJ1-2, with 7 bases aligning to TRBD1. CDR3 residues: CASRPGQSVYGYTF. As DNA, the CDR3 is TGTGCCAGCAGACCGGGACAGTCTGTTTATGGCTACACCTTC.